Presented here are 27 T cell receptor beta chains from one specimen sequenced in a study of shared clonotypes between healthy human individuals. The repertoire was sequenced with immunoSEQ multiplex PCR; TCRdb's copy has only in-frame clones and lacks some. The sample consists of approximately 2.5 million clones, approximately 93% of them appearing once. Material: naive CD4+ T cells from PBMCs. Subset indicated: CD45RA+ positively selected. The origin of the receptors is a man in his late teens or twenties in good health. Some clones in this sample may be carry-over from other donors' samples.

V and J are TRBV5-1 and TRBJ1-4; weak D call: TRBD1 (6 bases). Trimming took 7 bases from V and 6 from J, leaving 19 bases between them. The V gene's germline CDR1 is SGHRS and CDR2 YFSETQ. The length of the CDR3 is 15 residues. CDR3 sequence: CASGIRGGSDEKLFF. CDR3 sequence (DNA): TGCGCCAGCGGTATCAGGGGAGGTTCGGATGAAAAACTGTTTTTT.

The J gene is TRBJ2-1, the V gene TRBV30; maybe TRBD2 (7 bases). The CDR3 length is 15 residues. Per germline, CDR1 GTSNPN and CDR2 SVGIG (reference sequence). Trimming removed 4 bases from V and 7 bases from J, with 20 bases in between. In DNA, the CDR3 is TGTGCCTGGATCTACGGGGGGCGGATTGGGAATGAGCAGTTCTTC. Amino acids: CAWIYGGRIGNEQFF.

The chain combines TRBV7-3 with TRBJ2-3, with TRBD1 matching 11 bases. The V gene's germline CDR1 is SGHTA and CDR2 FQGTGA. Trimming at V came to 1 base and at J to 3 bases, leaving 9 bases not matched to a gene. The CDR3 extends over 18 amino acids. The CDR3 loop reads CASSLISRTGGSTDTQYF. CDR3 nucleotides: TGTGCCAGCAGCTTAATCTCCCGGACAGGGGGCTCGACAGATACGCAGTATTTT. Variable domain in full (rest from reference TRBV7-3 and TRBJ2-3): GAGVSQTPSNKVTEKGKYVELRCDPISGHTALYWYRQSLGQGPEFLIYFQGTGAADDSGLPNDRFFAVRPEGSVSTLKIQRTERGDSAVYLCASSLISRTGGSTDTQYFGPGTRLTVL.

V is TRBV7-9 and J is TRBJ1-2; no definite D call. V was shortened by 1 base and J by 0 bases, with 6 bases between the two germline ends. The CDR3 is 14 residues long. Germline V CDR1 and CDR2: SEHNR, FQNEAQ (reference sequence). The CDR3, as DNA: TGTGCCAGCAGCTTAGTAATAGCTAACTATGGCTACACCTTC. It specifies CASSLVIANYGYTF.

CDR3 DNA sequence: TGTGCCAGCTCACCGACAGCCGACTTCTCCTACGAGCAGTACTTC. It yields the protein CASSPTADFSYEQYF. The J gene is TRBJ2-7, the V gene TRBV18; a weak D match, TRBD1 (5 bases). V was clipped by 3 bases and J by 0 bases, with 12 bases between them. The CDR3 extends over 15 amino acids. Germline V lookup: CDR1 KGHSH, CDR2 LQKENI.

V usage is TRBV15 and J usage is TRBJ2-3; 7 bases align to TRBD2. This CDR3 is 16 amino acids long. V shed 3 bases, J shed 4 bases, and the junction held 10 bases outside the gene matches. Germline loops: CDR1 LNHNV, CDR2 YYDKDF (reference sequence). The CDR3 loop reads CATSRLAVQLPDTQYF. DNA for the CDR3: TGTGCCACCAGCAGGCTAGCGGTTCAGTTGCCAGATACGCAGTATTTT.

A single count supports this clone. This chain joins TRBV5-1 and TRBJ2-2; D gene uncertain. The CDR3 is 16 residues long. The germline gives CDR1 SGHRS, CDR2 YFSETQ. V shed 4 bases and J shed 0 bases, with 13 bases lying between them. This CDR3 reads CASSDQDRANTGELFF. CDR3 nucleotide sequence: TGCGCCAGCAGCGACCAGGACCGCGCGAACACCGGGGAGCTGTTTTTT.

The rearrangement uses TRBV5-1 and TRBJ1-2; D is unclear. The CDR3 covers 16 residues. Germline CDR1 reads SGHRS; CDR2 reads YFSETQ. The V and J ends lost 4 bases and 0 bases respectively, with 16 bases between them. The chain's CDR3 is CASSETSRRANYGYTF. In DNA form, the CDR3 reads TGCGCCAGCAGCGAGACCTCCAGAAGAGCTAACTATGGCTACACCTTC. Full variable domain (rest looked up from reference TRBV5-1 and TRBJ1-2): KAGVTQTPRYLIKTRGQQVTLSCSPISGHRSVSWYQQTPGQGLQFLFEYFSETQRNKGNFPGRFSGRQFSNSRSEMNVSTLELGDSALYLCASSETSRRANYGYTFGSGTRLTVV.

This chain links TRBV28 with TRBJ1-1; D unclear. The CDR3 extends over 14 amino acids. The V and J ends lost 7 bases and 5 bases respectively, with 17 bases between them. Germline V gives CDR1 MDHEN, CDR2 SYDVKM. DNA of the CDR3: TGTGCCAGCATCCAGTACCCCTTCTCGACTGAAGCTTTCTTT. The encoded protein is CASIQYPFSTEAFF.

The chain links TRBV10-3 to TRBJ2-7, with 7 nucleotides matching TRBD1. J was trimmed by 0 bases and V by 4 bases; bases with no gene match: 6. CDR3 length equals 15 residues. Germline V gene data show CDR1 as ENHRY and CDR2 as SYGVKD. The CDR3 nucleotides are TGTGCCATCAGTGGGACAGGTTCTCCCTCCTACGAGCAGTACTTC. Translation gives CAISGTGSPSYEQYF.

CDR3 loop: CSVTRDGPYNEQFF. The CDR3 DNA follows: TGCAGCGTGACCCGGGACGGACCCTACAATGAGCAGTTCTTC. The chain has TRBV29-1 and TRBJ2-1; the D gene could be TRBD1 or TRBD2 (5 bases each). Looked up from germline, CDR1 is SQVTM and CDR2 is ANQGSEA. The CDR3 has 14 amino acids. Trimming removed 6 bases at V and 2 bases at J, with 14 bases between.

This chain connects TRBV30 to TRBJ2-2; the D gene is possibly TRBD2 (6 bases). CDR3 length equals 15 residues. Trimming took 0 bases from V and 4 from J, leaving 12 bases between them. Germline V gene lookup returns CDR1 GTSNPN and CDR2 SVGIG (reference sequence). The CDR3 DNA reads as TGTGCCTGGAGTGTACGGGACTCCATCACCGGGGAGCTGTTTTTT. This sequence encodes CAWSVRDSITGELFF.

Regarding this clone: The junction departs from germline at one end; a sequencing error may be responsible. The rearrangement uses TRBV29-1 and TRBJ2-3; TRBD2 might be the D (6 bases). The CDR3 is 13 residues long. Per germline, CDR1 SQVTM and CDR2 ANQGSEA. CDR3 in amino acids: CSTPGVLAGPPDF. The CDR3 bases are TGCAGCACCCCCGGGGTTCTTGCGGGGCCTCCAGATTTT.

V usage is TRBV18 and J usage is TRBJ1-2; D is possibly TRBD1 (5 bases). This CDR3 is built from 16 residues. CDR1 is KGHSH and CDR2 is LQKENI in the germline V gene. With 1 base removed from V and 1 base from J, the gap between germline ends came to 13 bases. The CDR3 sequence: CASSPQSGIINYGYTF. In DNA form, the CDR3 reads TGTGCCAGCTCACCACAGTCAGGGATTATTAACTATGGCTACACCTTC.

This rearrangement joins TRBV5-1 to TRBJ2-3; 10 bases map to TRBD2. The CDR3 length is 14 residues. In germline, CDR1 is SGHRS, CDR2 YFSETQ. Losses at the gene ends were 4 bases for V and 5 bases for J; bases not matched to a gene: 4. Here the CDR3 DNA reads TGCGCCAGCAGCCTCGGGACTAGCGTAGATACGCAGTATTTT. It codes for CASSLGTSVDTQYF.

The chain is built from TRBV10-3 and TRBJ1-1; possible D gene TRBD1, 5 bases. The CDR3 runs 13 residues. Per germline, CDR1 ENHRY and CDR2 SYGVKD. V lost 6 bases, J lost 5 bases, and 13 bases lay in between. CDR3 residues: CAIRGTGGTEAFF. CDR3 nucleotide sequence: TGTGCCATCAGGGGCACGGGGGGAACTGAAGCTTTCTTT.

The chain uses TRBV4-2 and TRBJ2-2, with D possibly being TRBD1 (6 bases). Per the germline V gene, CDR1 is LGHNA and CDR2 is YNFKEQ. This CDR3 is 17 amino acids long. Trimming pared 4 bases from V and 2 bases from J, leaving 17 bases between. CDR3: CASSPSSGTHNTGELFF. The CDR3 nucleotides read TGTGCCAGCAGCCCCTCCTCCGGGACACATAACACCGGGGAGCTGTTTTTT.

The chain carries TRBV6-6 and TRBJ1-6; TRBD1 matches 7 bases. In germline, CDR1 is MNHNY, CDR2 SVGAGI (reference sequence). V gave up 5 bases and J gave up 7 bases; unmatched junction bases: 2. The CDR3 covers 13 residues. CDR3 sequence reads: CASSRDRNSPLHF. In DNA, the CDR3 is TGTGCCAGCAGTCGGGACAGAAATTCACCCCTCCACTTT.

The rearrangement links TRBV7-9 to TRBJ2-5, with 7 bases that match TRBD1. The CDR3 is made up of 14 amino acids. The ends lost 2 bases at V and 4 bases at J; junction bases unmatched: 4. Germline V CDR1 and CDR2: SEHNR, FQNEAQ (reference sequence). The CDR3 reads CASSLYRQGETQYF. As DNA, the CDR3 is TGTGCCAGCAGCTTATATCGACAGGGAGAGACCCAGTACTTC.

This sequence joins TRBV5-4 and TRBJ1-1; no clear D gene. Germline CDR1 SGHNT, CDR2 YYREEE (reference sequence). The CDR3 covers 13 residues. Deletions cut 4 bases from V and 7 bases from J, with 14 bases between. DNA of the CDR3: TGTGCCAGCAGCCTTGATTTTAGGGTTGAAGCTTTCTTT. Translating gives CASSLDFRVEAFF.

The chain carries TRBV5-1 and TRBJ1-5, with a tentative D call TRBD1 (6 bases). CDR1 is SGHRS and CDR2 is YFSETQ in the germline V gene. Trimming shortened V by 0 bases and J by 5 bases, and 9 bases separated the two germline ends. The CDR3 runs to 14 residues. The CDR3 reads CASSLGQVDQPQHF. The DNA for the CDR3 is TGCGCCAGCAGCTTGGGACAGGTGGATCAGCCCCAGCATTTT.

This clone has just one count. V gene TRBV9 combines with J gene TRBJ2-1, with 13 bases aligning to TRBD2. CDR3 length: 21 amino acids. The V gene's germline CDR1 is SGDLS and CDR2 YYNGEE. Unmatched junction bases numbered 15, after V lost 3 bases and J lost 0 bases. The CDR3 coding sequence is TGTGCCAGCAGCGAGGCCACGGGGACTAGCGGGATTTATAGCTCCTACAATGAGCAGTTCTTC. Translating gives CASSEATGTSGIYSSYNEQFF.

V is TRBV28 and J is TRBJ1-4, with a weak D call TRBD1 (6 bases). The CDR3 has 15 amino acids. Trimming cost V 5 bases and J 5 bases, with 15 bases left between them. Looked up from germline, CDR1 is MDHEN and CDR2 is SYDVKM. The CDR3 bases are TGTGCCAGCAGTCCCCACGACAGGAGAAATGAAAAACTGTTTTTT. Translated: CASSPHDRRNEKLFF.

J is TRBJ2-7 and V is TRBV27, with 7 bases fitting TRBD2. Losses at the gene ends were 6 bases for V and 2 bases for J; bases not matched to a gene: 7. Per germline, CDR1 MNHEY and CDR2 SMNVEV (reference sequence). CDR3 length equals 14 residues. The CDR3 protein is CASRRGLGTYEQYF. CDR3 DNA: TGTGCCAGCAGGCGGGGGTTGGGGACCTACGAGCAGTACTTC.

DNA for the CDR3: TGTGCCAGCTCACCACCGTCCTCGGACAATGAGCAGTTCTTC. Its translation is CASSPPSSDNEQFF. The rearrangement uses TRBV18 and TRBJ2-1; D is undetermined. This CDR3 has 14 residues. Germline-derived CDR1 and CDR2 are KGHSH and LQKENI. V lost 0 bases and J 5 bases, leaving 8 bases between the germline ends.

This clone was seen a single time. Different DNA sequences within this sample yield the same CDR3. The genes are TRBV7-9 and TRBJ2-3; D ambiguous. The CDR3 totals 14 residues. Germline CDR1 SEHNR, CDR2 FQNEAQ (reference sequence). V was pared by 3 bases and J by 0 bases, with 7 bases between. For the CDR3, the DNA is TGTGCCAGCAGCTTTTTAGTAAGCACAGATACGCAGTATTTT. It translates to CASSFLVSTDTQYF. The full variable domain, in which reference TRBV7-9 and TRBJ2-3 provide the parts outside the CDR3, is DTGVSQNPRHKITKRGQNVTFRCDPISEHNRLYWYRQTLGQGPEFLTYFQNEAQLEKSRLLSDRFSAERPKGSFSTLEIQRTEQGDSAMYLCASSFLVSTDTQYFGPGTRLTVL.

The chain combines TRBV5-1 with TRBJ2-7; D gene unclear. Germline CDR1 is SGHRS and CDR2 is YFSETQ. The V end was cut by 4 bases, the J end by 0 bases, with 17 bases between. The CDR3 extends over 16 amino acids. CDR3 loop: CASSRTISTVSYEQYF. DNA of the CDR3: TGCGCCAGCAGCCGGACGATTTCGACGGTCTCCTACGAGCAGTACTTC. Supplemented by reference TRBV5-1 and TRBJ2-7, the full variable domain reads KAGVTQTPRYLIKTRGQQVTLSCSPISGHRSVSWYQQTPGQGLQFLFEYFSETQRNKGNFPGRFSGRQFSNSRSEMNVSTLELGDSALYLCASSRTISTVSYEQYFGPGTRLTVT.